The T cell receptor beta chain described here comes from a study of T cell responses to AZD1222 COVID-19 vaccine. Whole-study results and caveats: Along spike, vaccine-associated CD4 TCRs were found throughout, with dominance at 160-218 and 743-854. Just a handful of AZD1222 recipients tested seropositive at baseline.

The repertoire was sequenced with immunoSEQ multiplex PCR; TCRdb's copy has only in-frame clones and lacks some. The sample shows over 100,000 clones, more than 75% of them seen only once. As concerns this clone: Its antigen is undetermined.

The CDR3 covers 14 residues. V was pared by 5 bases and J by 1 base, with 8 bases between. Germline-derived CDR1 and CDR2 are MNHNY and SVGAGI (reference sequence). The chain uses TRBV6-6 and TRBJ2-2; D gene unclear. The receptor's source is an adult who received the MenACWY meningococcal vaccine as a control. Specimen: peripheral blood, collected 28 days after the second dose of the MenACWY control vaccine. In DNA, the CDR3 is TGTGCCAGCAGTCGGGTACAGAACACCGGGGAGCTGTTTTTT. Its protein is CASSRVQNTGELFF.